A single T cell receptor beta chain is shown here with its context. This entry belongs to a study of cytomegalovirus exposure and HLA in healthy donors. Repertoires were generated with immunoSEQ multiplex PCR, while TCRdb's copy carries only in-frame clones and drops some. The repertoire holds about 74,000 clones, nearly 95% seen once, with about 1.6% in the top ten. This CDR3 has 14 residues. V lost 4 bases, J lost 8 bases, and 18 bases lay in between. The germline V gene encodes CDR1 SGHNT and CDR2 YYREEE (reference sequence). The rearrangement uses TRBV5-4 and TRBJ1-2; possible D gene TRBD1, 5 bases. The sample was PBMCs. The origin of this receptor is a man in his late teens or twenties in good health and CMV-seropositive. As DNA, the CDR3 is TGTGCCAGCAGCCCCGTCGGGCAGGGTAAAGGCTACACCTTC. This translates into CASSPVGQGKGYTF.